Presented here are 21 T cell receptor beta chains from one specimen sequenced in a study of shared clonotypes between healthy human individuals. The method was immunoSEQ multiplex PCR; TCRdb's version includes in-frame clones alone and lacks a portion of them. Found here are roughly 500,000 clones, roughly 95% of them singletons; the top ten hold around 0.066%. The sequenced material came from naive CD4+ T cells sorted from blood. Regarding subset: CD45RA+ positively selected. Receptors were obtained from a woman aged 30 to 39 in good health.

The chain is built from TRBV29-1 and TRBJ2-3; D is undetermined. The CDR3 has 13 residues. The V end lost 1 base, the J end lost 2 bases, and 7 bases lay between the germline ends. Germline V gives CDR1 SQVTM, CDR2 ANQGSEA. The CDR3 sequence: CSVEGRFTDTQYF. The CDR3, as DNA: TGCAGCGTTGAAGGCAGATTCACAGATACGCAGTATTTT.

V gene TRBV2 combines with J gene TRBJ2-2; the match to TRBD2 covers 7 bases. Germline V gene lookup returns CDR1 SNHLY and CDR2 FYNNEI. This CDR3 is 16 amino acids long. Unmatched junction bases numbered 7, after V lost 2 bases and J lost 4 bases. The DNA for the CDR3 is TGTGCCAGCAGTGAAAGGGGAGGGGCTGGCACCGGGGAGCTGTTTTTT. This translates into CASSERGGAGTGELFF.

The chain uses TRBV6-5 and TRBJ2-3; 10 bases agree with TRBD1. The CDR3 length is 15 residues. J was trimmed by 5 bases and V by 3 bases; bases with no gene match: 5. Germline-derived CDR1 and CDR2 are MNHEY and SVGAGI. CDR3 nucleotides: TGTGCCAGCAGTTATGGGACAGGGGAAATAGATACGCAGTATTTT. It translates to CASSYGTGEIDTQYF.

This chain connects TRBV6-1 to TRBJ1-1, with D hard to call. The CDR3 is made up of 13 amino acids. Germline V gene lookup returns CDR1 MNHNS and CDR2 SASEGT. Trimming removed 5 bases at V and 4 bases at J, with 11 bases between. Written as DNA, the CDR3 is TGTGCCAGCAGTCAGATGGGTTTCACTGAAGCTTTCTTT. Its protein is CASSQMGFTEAFF.

V and J are TRBV6-5 and TRBJ1-2; the D is unclear. The CDR3 loop spans 16 amino acids. Trimming shortened V by 0 bases and J by 5 bases, and 16 bases separated the two germline ends. Germline CDR1 is MNHEY and CDR2 is SVGAGI. CDR3 sequence: CASSYSASEFLYGYTF. The CDR3 nucleotides read TGTGCCAGCAGTTACTCGGCCAGCGAGTTTCTTTATGGCTACACCTTC.

The chain has TRBV19 and TRBJ1-2; the D is unclear. Trimming stripped 5 bases from V and 7 bases from J, with 17 bases between. CDR1 and CDR2 from the germline V gene are LNHDA and SQIVND (reference sequence). The CDR3 has 14 amino acids. The CDR3 sequence: CASSSRTVFGGYTF. The CDR3 coding sequence is TGTGCCAGTAGTTCTAGGACGGTCTTTGGTGGCTACACCTTC.

The chain has TRBV2 and TRBJ1-3; TRBD1 aligns across 8 bases. Trimming removed 4 bases from V and 0 bases from J; junction bases left unmatched: 11. The V gene's germline CDR1 is SNHLY and CDR2 FYNNEI. There are 18 residues in the CDR3. The DNA for the CDR3 is TGTGCCAGCAGTGGGAGACAGGGGAGAGTATCCTCTGGAAACACCATATATTTT. It specifies CASSGRQGRVSSGNTIYF.

This clone was observed once. This chain links TRBV29-1 with TRBJ2-7; D not resolved. V gave up 0 bases and J gave up 0 bases, with 6 bases separating them. The CDR3 has 13 residues. In germline, CDR1 is SQVTM, CDR2 ANQGSEA. DNA of the CDR3: TGCAGCGTTGAAGATCAGTCCTCCTACGAGCAGTACTTC. It translates to CSVEDQSSYEQYF.

The chain uses TRBV2 and TRBJ2-3; D may be TRBD2 (5 bases). Germline V CDR1 and CDR2: SNHLY, FYNNEI. The V end lost 6 bases, the J end lost 0 bases, and 7 bases lay between the germline ends. The CDR3 runs 13 residues. The CDR3 sequence is CASRRASTDTQYF. The CDR3 DNA reads as TGTGCCAGCAGGAGGGCCAGCACAGATACGCAGTATTTT.

V and J are TRBV7-9 and TRBJ2-6; 8 nucleotides agree with TRBD1. Germline CDR1 SEHNR, CDR2 FQNEAQ (reference sequence). Unmatched junction bases numbered 10, after V lost 5 bases and J lost 1 base. The CDR3 has 18 amino acids. The CDR3 is CASSAQGAAPSGANVLTF. CDR3 nucleotides: TGTGCCAGCAGCGCCCAGGGGGCGGCCCCTTCTGGGGCCAACGTCCTGACTTTC.

The chain has TRBV4-2 and TRBJ2-2; D not certain. Germline V CDR1 and CDR2: LGHNA, YNFKEQ. V dropped 1 base and J dropped 2 bases, with 8 bases sitting between them. The CDR3 has 15 residues. CDR3 in amino acids: CASSQVATNTGELFF. DNA of the CDR3: TGTGCCAGCAGCCAAGTAGCCACTAACACCGGGGAGCTGTTTTTT.

This clone has a single count. The rearrangement links TRBV18 to TRBJ2-6; D not certain. V dropped 3 bases and J dropped 0 bases, with 12 bases sitting between them. This CDR3 region has 17 residues. Germline V CDR1 and CDR2: KGHSH, LQKENI. Written as DNA, the CDR3 is TGTGCCAGCTCACCGCAGGTCGCTCCCTCTGGGGCCAACGTCCTGACTTTC. Translating gives CASSPQVAPSGANVLTF. The full variable domain, with the rest looked up from reference TRBV18 and TRBJ2-6, is NAGVMQNPRHLVRRRGQEARLRCSPMKGHSHVYWYRQLPEEGLKFMVYLQKENIIDESGMPKERFSAEFPKEGPSILRIQQVVRGDSAAYFCASSPQVAPSGANVLTFGAGSRLTVL.

The chain employs TRBV5-4 and TRBJ2-1, with 7 bases matching TRBD2. Germline lookup yields CDR1 SGHNT and CDR2 YYREEE (reference sequence). With V trimmed by 0 bases and J by 8 bases, 5 bases remained unmatched. The CDR3 has 14 residues. The CDR3 reads CASSLERDGDEQFF. The DNA of the CDR3 is TGTGCCAGCAGCTTGGAGCGGGACGGGGATGAGCAGTTCTTC.

With regard to this clone: Different DNA sequences within this sample yield the same CDR3. The chain joins TRBV2 to TRBJ2-7; no clear D gene. The V gene lost 2 bases and the J gene lost 4 bases, with 3 bases spanning the gap. This CDR3 region has 11 residues. Germline V lookup: CDR1 SNHLY, CDR2 FYNNEI. For the CDR3, the DNA is TGTGCCAGCAGTGAAATTTACGAGCAGTACTTC. Protein: CASSEIYEQYF.

The chain is built from TRBV5-5 and TRBJ2-7, with D uncertain. V dropped 3 bases and J dropped 2 bases, with 9 bases sitting between them. CDR1 and CDR2 from the germline V gene are SGHKS and YYEKEE (reference sequence). The CDR3 totals 13 residues. The CDR3 DNA is TGTGCCAGCAGCTCCCCAACGACCTACGAGCAGTACTTC. It codes for CASSSPTTYEQYF.

The chain employs TRBV5-4 and TRBJ2-5, with TRBD2 as a possible D gene (6 bases). Trimming cost V 1 base and J 3 bases, with 10 bases left between them. CDR1 is SGHNT, CDR2 YYREEE, per germline (reference sequence). This CDR3 comprises 14 residues. The CDR3 DNA reads as TGTGCCAGCAGCTTGAGCCAGCGGGAAGAGACCCAGTACTTC. This encodes CASSLSQREETQYF.

This clone was counted between two and nine times. The J gene is TRBJ1-1, the V gene TRBV10-3; TRBD1 agrees at 10 bases. Germline loops: CDR1 ENHRY, CDR2 SYGVKD. With 6 bases clipped from V and 3 bases from J, the junction kept 1 base outside the gene matches. CDR3 size: 13 residues. CDR3 coding DNA: TGTGCCATCAGAGGGACAGGGGACACTGAAGCTTTCTTT. Its protein is CAIRGTGDTEAFF.

This clone is a singleton in its sample. The J gene is TRBJ1-2, the V gene TRBV6-6, with D maybe TRBD1 (5 bases). Germline CDR1 MNHNY, CDR2 SVGAGI (reference sequence). CDR3 length: 16 amino acids. V lost 0 bases and J lost 3, with 14 bases in between. The CDR3 sequence: CASSYSRVGVDYGYTF. In nucleotides, the CDR3 is TGTGCCAGCAGTTACTCGAGGGTAGGGGTTGACTATGGCTACACCTTC.

This chain uses TRBV19 with TRBJ2-1; possibly TRBD1 or TRBD2 for D (5 bases each). V lost 7 bases to trimming and J lost 8 bases, with 18 bases between them. The CDR3 runs 14 residues. Per germline, CDR1 LNHDA and CDR2 SQIVND (reference sequence). The CDR3 loop reads CASKRDPADDEQFF. The DNA for the CDR3 is TGTGCCAGTAAGAGGGACCCAGCGGACGATGAGCAGTTCTTC.

The CDR3 DNA is TGCGCCAGCAGCCAATTCGGAATAACCAATGAGCAGTTCTTC. Protein product: CASSQFGITNEQFF. The chain couples TRBV4-1 to TRBJ2-1; D is uncertain. In germline, CDR1 is MGHRA, CDR2 YSYEKL. The germline V and J ends were trimmed by 2 bases and 6 bases, with 11 bases remaining between them. CDR3 size: 14 residues.

This chain joins TRBV19 and TRBJ1-4; D is unresolved. V was cut by 3 bases and J by 9 bases, with 14 bases left in between. The CDR3 is 14 amino acids. The germline gives CDR1 LNHDA, CDR2 SQIVND (reference sequence). The CDR3 bases are TGTGCCAGTAGTATTGTGGCCTTTAGTAAAAAACTGTTTTTT. It is translated as CASSIVAFSKKLFF.